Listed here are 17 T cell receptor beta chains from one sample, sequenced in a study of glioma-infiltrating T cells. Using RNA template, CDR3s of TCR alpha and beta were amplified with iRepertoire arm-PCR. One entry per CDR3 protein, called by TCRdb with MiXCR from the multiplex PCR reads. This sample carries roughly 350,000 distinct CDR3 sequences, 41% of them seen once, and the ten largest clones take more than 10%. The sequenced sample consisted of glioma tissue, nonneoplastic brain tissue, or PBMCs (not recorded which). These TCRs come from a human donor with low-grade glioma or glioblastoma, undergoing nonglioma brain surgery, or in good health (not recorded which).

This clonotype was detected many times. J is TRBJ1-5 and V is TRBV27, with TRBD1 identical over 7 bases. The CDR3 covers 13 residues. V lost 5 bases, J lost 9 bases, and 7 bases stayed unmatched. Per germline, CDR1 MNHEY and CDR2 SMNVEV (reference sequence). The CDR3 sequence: CASSLYRTGPQHF. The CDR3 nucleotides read TGTGCCAGCAGTCTATACCGGACAGGGCCCCAGCATTTT.

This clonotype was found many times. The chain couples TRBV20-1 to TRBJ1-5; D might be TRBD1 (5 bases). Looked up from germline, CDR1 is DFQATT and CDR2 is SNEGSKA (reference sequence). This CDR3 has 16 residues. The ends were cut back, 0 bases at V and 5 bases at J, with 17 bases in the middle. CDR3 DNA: TGCAGTGCTAGAGATCGTAGGGGTCTTCGATATCAGCCCCAGCATTTT. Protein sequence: CSARDRRGLRYQPQHF.

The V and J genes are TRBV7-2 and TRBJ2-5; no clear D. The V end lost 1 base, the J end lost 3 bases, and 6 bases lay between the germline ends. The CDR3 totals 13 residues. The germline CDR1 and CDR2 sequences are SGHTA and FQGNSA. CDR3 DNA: TGTGCCAGCAGCTTAGTTCGGAAAGAGACCCAGTACTTC. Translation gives CASSLVRKETQYF.

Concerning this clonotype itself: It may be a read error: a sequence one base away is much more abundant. DNA of the CDR3: TGTGCCAGCAGTTTGAGGGTTTTTGACGGGCAGTACTTC. This translates into CASSLRVFDGQYF. V usage is TRBV27 and J usage is TRBJ2-7; D is possibly TRBD2 (5 bases). With 3 bases removed from V and 9 bases from J, the gap between germline ends came to 15 bases. Germline V CDR1 and CDR2: MNHEY, SMNVEV (reference sequence). This CDR3 is built from 13 residues.

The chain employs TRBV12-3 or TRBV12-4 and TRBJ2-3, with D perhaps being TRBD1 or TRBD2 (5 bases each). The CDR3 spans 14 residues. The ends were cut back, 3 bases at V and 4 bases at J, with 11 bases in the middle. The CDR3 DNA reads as TGTGCCAGCAGTTTGGGGACCTGGGCAGATACGCAGTATTTT. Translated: CASSLGTWADTQYF.

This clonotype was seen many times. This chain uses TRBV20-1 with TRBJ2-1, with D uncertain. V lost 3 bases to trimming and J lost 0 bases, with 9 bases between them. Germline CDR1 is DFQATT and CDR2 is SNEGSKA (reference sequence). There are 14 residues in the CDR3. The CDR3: CSASSGISYNEQFF. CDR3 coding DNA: TGCAGTGCTAGTTCAGGTATCTCCTACAATGAGCAGTTCTTC.

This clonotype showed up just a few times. The CDR3 nucleotides read TGCAGTGCCCCGGGGACTAGCGGGCCCTCCTACGAGCAGTACTTC. This gives the protein CSAPGTSGPSYEQYF. The rearrangement uses TRBV20-1 and TRBJ2-7; 12 positions agree with TRBD2. Germline V CDR1 and CDR2: DFQATT, SNEGSKA (reference sequence). The CDR3 has 15 amino acids. V lost 6 bases to trimming and J lost 0 bases; unmatched junction nucleotides: 6.

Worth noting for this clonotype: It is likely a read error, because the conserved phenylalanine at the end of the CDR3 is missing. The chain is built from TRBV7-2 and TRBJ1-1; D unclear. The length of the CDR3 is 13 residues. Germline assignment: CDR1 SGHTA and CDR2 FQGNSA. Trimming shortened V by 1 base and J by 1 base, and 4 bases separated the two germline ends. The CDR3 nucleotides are TGTGCCAGCAGCTTAGATGAGAACACTGAAGCTTTCTTA. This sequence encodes CASSLDENTEAFL.

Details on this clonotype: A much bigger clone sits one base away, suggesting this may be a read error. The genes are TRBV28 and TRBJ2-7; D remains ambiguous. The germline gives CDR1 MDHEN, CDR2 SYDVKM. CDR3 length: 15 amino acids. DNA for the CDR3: TGTGCCGGCAGTTCCCCAGTGGATAGCTCCTACGAGCAGTACTTC. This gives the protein CAGSSPVDSSYEQYF.

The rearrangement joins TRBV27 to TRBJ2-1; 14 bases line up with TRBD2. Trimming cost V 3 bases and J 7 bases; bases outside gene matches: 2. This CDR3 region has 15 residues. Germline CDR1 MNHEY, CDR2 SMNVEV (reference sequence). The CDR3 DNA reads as TGTGCCAGCAGTTTTGGACTAGCGGGAGGAAATGAGCAGTTCTTC. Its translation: CASSFGLAGGNEQFF.

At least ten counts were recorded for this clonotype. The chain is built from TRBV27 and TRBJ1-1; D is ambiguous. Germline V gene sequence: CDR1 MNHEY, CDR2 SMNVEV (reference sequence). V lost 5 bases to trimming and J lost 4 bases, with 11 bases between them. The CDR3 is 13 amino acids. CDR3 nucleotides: TGTGCCAGCAGTCGGCTTCTGGGCACTGAAGCTTTCTTT. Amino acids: CASSRLLGTEAFF.

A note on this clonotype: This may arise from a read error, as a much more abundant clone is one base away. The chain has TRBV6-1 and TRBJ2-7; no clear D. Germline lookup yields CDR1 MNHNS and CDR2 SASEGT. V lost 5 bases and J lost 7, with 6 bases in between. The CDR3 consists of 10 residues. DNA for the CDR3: TGTGCCAGCAGTAACAATGAGCAGTACTTC. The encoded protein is CASSNNEQYF.

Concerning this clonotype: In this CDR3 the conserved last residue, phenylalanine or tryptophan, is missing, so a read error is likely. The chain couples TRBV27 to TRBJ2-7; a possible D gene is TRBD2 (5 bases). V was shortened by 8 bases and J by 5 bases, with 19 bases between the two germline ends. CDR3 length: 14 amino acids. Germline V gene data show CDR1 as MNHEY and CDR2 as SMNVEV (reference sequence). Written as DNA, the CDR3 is TGTGCCAGCTCACTAGTCCCTGGGTTCAACGAGCAGTACCTC. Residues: CASSLVPGFNEQYL.

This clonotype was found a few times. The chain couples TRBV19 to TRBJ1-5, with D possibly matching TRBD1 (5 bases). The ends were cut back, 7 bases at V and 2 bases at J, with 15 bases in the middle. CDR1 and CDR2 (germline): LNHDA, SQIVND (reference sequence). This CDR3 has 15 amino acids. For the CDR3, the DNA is TGTGCCAGTACCACTCGGGGGTTTGGCAATCAGCCCCAGCATTTT. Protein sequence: CASTTRGFGNQPQHF.

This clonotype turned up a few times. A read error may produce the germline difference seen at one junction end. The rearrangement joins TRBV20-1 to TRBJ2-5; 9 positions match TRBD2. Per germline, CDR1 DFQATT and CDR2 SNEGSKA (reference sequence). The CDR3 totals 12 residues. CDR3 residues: CSASWLAGSMDF. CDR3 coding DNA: TGCAGTGCTAGTTGGCTAGCGGGAAGTATGGACTTC.

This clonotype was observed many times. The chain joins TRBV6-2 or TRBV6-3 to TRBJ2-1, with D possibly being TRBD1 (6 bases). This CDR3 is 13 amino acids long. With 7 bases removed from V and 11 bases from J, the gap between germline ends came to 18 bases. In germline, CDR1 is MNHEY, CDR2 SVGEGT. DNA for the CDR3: TGTGCCAGCACCTCCCGGTGGGGGACAAAGCAGTTCTTC. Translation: CASTSRWGTKQFF.

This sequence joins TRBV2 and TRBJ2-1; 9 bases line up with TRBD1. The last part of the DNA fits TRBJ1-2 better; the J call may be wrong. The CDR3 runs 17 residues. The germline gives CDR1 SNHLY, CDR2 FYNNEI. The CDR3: CASSVEDRGGIFYGYTF. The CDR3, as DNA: TGTGCCAGCAGTGTGGAGGACAGGGGTGGAATTTTCTATGGCTACACCTTC.